Reported below is one TCR beta chain. Antigen: not known. Naive CD8 cells comprised CD45RO-negative, CCR7-positively selected cells, excluding terminally differentiated effector memory CD45RA+ cells. This CDR3 is 15 amino acids long. V was shortened by 5 bases and J by 0 bases, with 12 bases between the two germline ends. Germline V gives CDR1 MNHEY, CDR2 SMNVEV (reference sequence). Authors' data handling: As immunoSEQ supplied junction-only sequences (without quality scores), filtering differed. TCRdb keeps only in-frame clones here, not all; method: immunoSEQ multiplex PCR. That table is the source of V, J and clone size, and D and trimming were worked out from the DNA. Of about 2.1 million clones in the sample, around 93% were seen once. This entry comes from a study of shared clonotypes between healthy human individuals. Study outcomes and limitations: It was observed that roughly 5.5% of naive CD4 clonotypes were shared across a few donors.

This chain uses TRBV27 with TRBJ2-3; D call uncertain. The receptor comes from a young man in good health. Some clones in this sample may be carry-over from other donors' samples. The material sequenced was naive CD8+ T cells from PBMCs. DNA for the CDR3: TGTGCCAGCAGTCCCCGGGCCTCTAGCACAGATACGCAGTATTTT. Amino acids: CASSPRASSTDTQYF.